The rows below give T cell receptor beta chains drawn from one sample of a study of shared clonotypes between healthy human individuals. The table came from immunoSEQ multiplex PCR; TCRdb's copy has only in-frame clones and leaves some out. The repertoire holds about 600,000 clones, with roughly 98% as singletons. Sequences were obtained from naive CD8+ T cells sorted from blood. These receptors were obtained from a man younger than 45 in good health. CDR3s include the opening cysteine and the closing phenylalanine or tryptophan. The D gene is left open where the match is weak. A row's size may be missing; if present it is once, few, many or a size class.

TRBJ2-7 | NA | TRBV5-1 | once | TGCGCCAGCAGTTCCCGGAACCCCTACGAGCAGTACTTC | CASSSRNPYEQYF
TRBJ1-1 | NA | TRBV11-2 | NA | TGTGCCAGCAGCTTGTTGGGCTCCGACCCAGCTTTCTTT | CASSLLGSDPAFF
TRBJ2-3 | TRBD2 | TRBV11-2 | NA | TGTGCCAGCAGCTTATTCGGTCGGGAGGGGACAGATACGCAGTATTTT | CASSLFGREGTDTQYF
TRBJ2-7 | TRBD1 | TRBV27 | NA | TGTGCCAGCAGTTTAAAAGGGACAGGCTACGAGCAGTACTTC | CASSLKGTGYEQYF
TRBJ2-1 | TRBD1 | TRBV15 | NA | TGTGCCACCAGCATCATTGACAGGGGCTACAATGAGCAGTTCTTC | CATSIIDRGYNEQFF
TRBJ2-7 | NA | TRBV18 | NA | TGTGCCAGCTCACCACCCGGGTACAAGACCTACGAGCAGTACTTC | CASSPPGYKTYEQYF
TRBJ2-1 | TRBD2 | TRBV30 | NA | TGTGCCTGGAGTCCGTTAGCGGGAGGATTCTTC | CAWSPLAGGFF
TRBJ2-3 | TRBD2 | TRBV27 | once | TGTGCCAGCAGTCTGATAGGGACTAGCGGGACGGATACGCAGTATTTT | CASSLIGTSGTDTQYF
TRBJ1-2 | NA | TRBV5-6 | NA | TGTGCCAGCAGCCTGTTGGGGGAAGGGGCCCCATCCTTTGGCTACACCTTC | CASSLLGEGAPSFGYTF
TRBJ2-1 | TRBD1 | TRBV13 | NA | TGTGCCAGCAGCGGGACAGGGATCTACAATGAGCAGTTCTTC | CASSGTGIYNEQFF
TRBJ2-7 | NA | TRBV4-1 | NA | TGCGCCAGCAGCCAAGATGCGCCAGACGCCAGCTCCTACGAGCAGTACTTC | CASSQDAPDASSYEQYF
TRBJ2-7 | NA | TRBV11-2 | NA | TGTGCCAGCAGTCCATATAGCCACGAGCAGTACTTC | CASSPYSHEQYF
TRBJ1-2 | TRBD1 | TRBV27 | NA | TGTGCCAGCAGTGTGACACCGGGACAGGGGGCCTATGGCTACACCTTC | CASSVTPGQGAYGYTF
TRBJ2-7 | TRBD2 | TRBV11-1 | NA | TGTGCCAGCAGTTCCCGGGGACTAGCGGAGTATGGCTCCTACGAGCAGTACTTC | CASSSRGLAEYGSYEQYF
TRBJ1-1 | NA | TRBV6-1 | NA | TGTGCCAGCAAAAGGGTTCTCACTGAAGCTTTCTTT | CASKRVLTEAFF
TRBJ2-7 | NA | TRBV5-1 | NA | TGCGCCAGCGCAGTGGAAATCTCCTACGAGCAGTACTTC | CASAVEISYEQYF
TRBJ2-7 | TRBD1 | TRBV6-1 | NA | TGTGCCAGCAGTGAATCTTGGCAGGGGGCGCTTTCCTACGAGCAGTACTTC | CASSESWQGALSYEQYF
TRBJ1-1 | NA | TRBV7-6 | NA | TGTGCCACGTCCACGGGACACATGAACACTGAAGCTTTCTTT | CATSTGHMNTEAFF
TRBJ2-1 | NA | TRBV2 | NA | TGTGCCAGCAGTGAACTAGCCTACAATGAGCAGTTCTTC | CASSELAYNEQFF
TRBJ1-2 | TRBD1 | TRBV4-2 | NA | TGTGCCAGCAGCCACCGAGGGGGGACAGGGGCCGAAGCTAACTATGGCTACACCTTC | CASSHRGGTGAEANYGYTF
TRBJ2-3 | TRBD2 | TRBV14 | NA | TGTGCCAGCAGCCGAAGATTAGCGGGAGGACCCTCAGTAACAGATACGCAGTATTTT | CASSRRLAGGPSVTDTQYF
TRBJ1-1 | NA | TRBV9 | NA | TGTGCCAGCAGCCCCGAGTCAGGGGCTGGCACTGAAGCTTTCTTT | CASSPESGAGTEAFF
TRBJ1-1 | TRBD1 | TRBV6-4 | NA | TGTGCACCTAAGAACTTAGTAGACAGGGCGAACACTGAAGCTTTCTTT | CAPKNLVDRANTEAFF
TRBJ2-1 | TRBD2 | TRBV29-1 | NA | TGCAGCGTTGTCCTCGTGCGCGGCCGTCAAGCGGGAGGGCCGGATGAGCAGTTCTTC | CSVVLVRGRQAGGPDEQFF
TRBJ2-2 | TRBD1 | TRBV29-1 | NA | TGCAGCGCACCGGGACAGGGGGTGGGGGAGCTGTTTTTT | CSAPGQGVGELFF
TRBJ2-3 | TRBD2 | TRBV10-3 | NA | TGTGCCATCAGTGAGAAAAGAGCGGGATGGGCGACAGATACGCAGTATTTT | CAISEKRAGWATDTQYF
TRBJ2-5 | NA | TRBV28 | few | TGTGCCAGCAGTTTAGAGAGGACGGCGACCCAGTACTTC | CASSLERTATQYF
TRBJ1-1 | NA | TRBV15 | NA | TGTGCCACCAGCCCCTTAGGGGACACTGAAGCTTTCTTT | CATSPLGDTEAFF
TRBJ2-7 | NA | TRBV4-3 | NA | TGCGCCAGCAGCCAGTCCCCAACAGGCCGATACGAGCAGTACTTC | CASSQSPTGRYEQYF
TRBJ1-2 | NA | TRBV9 | NA | TGTGCCAGCAGCGCCTCACGGACAACCTATGGCTACACCTTC | CASSASRTTYGYTF
TRBJ1-1 | NA | TRBV6-5 | NA | TGTGCCAGCAGTTATCAGGGCGGGCACACTGAAGCTTTCTTT | CASSYQGGHTEAFF
TRBJ1-3 | NA | TRBV6-6 | NA | TGTGCCAGCAGTCCACGGACAGTAGGAAACACCATATATTTT | CASSPRTVGNTIYF
TRBJ2-7 | TRBD2 | TRBV10-3 | NA | TGTGCCATCAGTGACGGGGCGGGAGGGACTCACGAGCAGTACTTC | CAISDGAGGTHEQYF
TRBJ2-7 | NA | TRBV10-3 | once | TGTGCCATCAATTTTGGGGTAGGGTACGAGCAGTACTTC | CAINFGVGYEQYF
TRBJ2-1 | NA | TRBV5-1 | once | TGCGCCAGCAGCTTTGAGGGGGTCAATGAGCAGTTCTTC | CASSFEGVNEQFF
TRBJ2-1 | NA | TRBV9 | NA | TGTGCCAGCAGCGTAGCCAGTTCATACTTAGATGAGCAGTTCTTC | CASSVASSYLDEQFF
TRBJ2-5 | NA | TRBV27 | NA | TGTGCCAGCAGTTTGGGAGCGGGCCTCCAAGAGACCCAGTACTTC | CASSLGAGLQETQYF
TRBJ2-7 | NA | TRBV5-1 | NA | TGCGCCAGCAGCTTGGCCGGTATCGTTAACGAGCAGTACTTC | CASSLAGIVNEQYF
TRBJ2-3 | NA | TRBV21-1 | NA | TGTGCCAGTGAAGGGTGGACTAGCGGCACAGATACGCAGTATTTT | CASEGWTSGTDTQYF
TRBJ2-1 | NA | TRBV19 | NA | TGTGCCAGTAGTATAACGAGCGCTTGGGAGCAGTTCTTC | CASSITSAWEQFF
TRBJ2-3 | NA | TRBV2 | NA | TGTGCCAGCAACAGGATATCCACAGATACGCAGTATTTT | CASNRISTDTQYF
TRBJ2-2 | NA | TRBV9 | NA | TGTGCCAGCAGCAGAAGGGACGCCCTGTGGGGACGGACGACTTCTGTGGTCGGGGAGCTGTTTTTT | CASSRRDALWGRTTSVVGELFF
TRBJ2-7 | NA | TRBV11-2 | NA | TGTGCCAGCAGCCAACCCCCAGGTCGCTACGAGCAGTACTTC | CASSQPPGRYEQYF